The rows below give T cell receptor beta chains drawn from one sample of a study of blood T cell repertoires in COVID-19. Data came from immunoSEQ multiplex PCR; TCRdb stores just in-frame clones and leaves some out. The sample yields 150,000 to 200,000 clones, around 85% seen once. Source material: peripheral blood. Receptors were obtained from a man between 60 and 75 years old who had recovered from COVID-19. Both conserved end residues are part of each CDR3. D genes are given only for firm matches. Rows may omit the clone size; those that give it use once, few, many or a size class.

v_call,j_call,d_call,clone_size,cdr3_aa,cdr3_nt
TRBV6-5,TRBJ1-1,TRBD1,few,CANTTGEATEAFF,TGTGCCAACACGACAGGGGAAGCCACTGAAGCTTTCTTT
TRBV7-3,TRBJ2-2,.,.,CASSLIQGPTGELFF,TGTGCCAGCAGCTTAATTCAGGGGCCCACCGGGGAGCTGTTTTTT
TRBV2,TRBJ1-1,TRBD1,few,CASRGQANTEAFF,TGTGCCAGCAGGGGACAGGCGAACACTGAAGCTTTCTTT
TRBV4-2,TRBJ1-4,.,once,CASSREISDEKLFF,TGTGCCAGCAGCCGAGAAATTTCGGATGAAAAACTGTTTTTT
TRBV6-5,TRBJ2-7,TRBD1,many,CASSLQQGEVNEQYF,TGTGCCAGCAGCCTACAACAGGGGGAAGTCAACGAGCAGTACTTC
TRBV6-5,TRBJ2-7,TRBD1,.,CASSPGTGFYEQYF,TGTGCCAGCTCACCCGGGACAGGGTTCTACGAGCAGTACTTC
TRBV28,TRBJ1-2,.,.,CASSLSYGYTF,TGTGCCAGCAGTTTATCATATGGCTACACCTTC
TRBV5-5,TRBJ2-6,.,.,CASSLQGAGANVLTF,TGTGCCAGCAGCTTACAAGGGGCCGGGGCCAACGTCCTGACTTTC
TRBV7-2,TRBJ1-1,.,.,CASSSSNTEAFF,TGTGCCAGCAGCTCCTCGAACACTGAAGCTTTCTTT
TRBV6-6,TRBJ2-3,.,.,CASISPTSTDTQYF,TGTGCCAGCATCTCTCCGACTAGCACAGATACGCAGTATTTT
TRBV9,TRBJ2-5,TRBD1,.,CASSVGGRGPETQYF,TGTGCCAGCAGCGTGGGTGGCAGGGGGCCAGAGACCCAGTACTTC
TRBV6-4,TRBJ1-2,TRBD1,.,CASGNADRGFKTF,TGTGCCAGCGGTAACGCGGACAGGGGCTTTAAGACCTTC
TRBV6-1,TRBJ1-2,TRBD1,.,CASSEALDRAYGYTF,TGTGCCAGCAGTGAAGCTTTAGACAGGGCTTATGGCTACACCTTC
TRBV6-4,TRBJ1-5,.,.,CASSDPREGNRENQPQHF,TGTGCCAGCAGTGACCCGCGAGAAGGTAACAGGGAGAATCAGCCCCAGCATTTT
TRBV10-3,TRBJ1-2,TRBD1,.,CAIGDSDRSYGYTF,TGTGCCATCGGGGACAGCGATCGAAGCTATGGCTACACCTTC
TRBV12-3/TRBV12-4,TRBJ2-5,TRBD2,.,CASGREETQYF,TGTGCCAGCGGGAGGGAGGAGACCCAGTACTTC
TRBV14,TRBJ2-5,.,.,CASSQRVVETQYF,TGTGCCAGCAGCCAACGGGTGGTAGAGACCCAGTACTTC
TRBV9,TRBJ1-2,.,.,CASSAQVGGGYTF,TGTGCCAGCAGCGCCCAGGTTGGCGGGGGCTACACCTTC
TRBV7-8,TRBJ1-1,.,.,CASSLSGVGTEAFF,TGTGCCAGCAGCTTATCAGGGGTGGGTACTGAAGCTTTCTTT
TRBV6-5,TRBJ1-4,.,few,CASRHLNEKLFF,TGTGCCAGCAGACACCTTAATGAAAAACTGTTTTTT
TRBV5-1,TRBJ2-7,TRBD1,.,CASSFGTGGSEQYF,TGCGCCAGCAGCTTCGGGACAGGGGGAAGCGAGCAGTACTTC
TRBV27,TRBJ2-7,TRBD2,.,CASSPLISGGFYEQYF,TGTGCCAGCAGTCCCTTGATTAGCGGGGGCTTCTACGAGCAGTACTTC
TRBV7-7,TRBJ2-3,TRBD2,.,CASRPLAGLADTQYF,TGTGCTAGCAGGCCCCTAGCGGGGTTGGCAGATACGCAGTATTTT
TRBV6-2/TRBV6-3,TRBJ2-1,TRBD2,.,CASSPGLAVAGQFF,TGTGCCAGCAGTCCCGGACTAGCGGTCGCCGGGCAGTTCTTC
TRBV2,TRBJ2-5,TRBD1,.,CASSSLGGQGKETQYF,TGTGCCAGCAGTAGCCTGGGGGGACAGGGGAAAGAGACCCAGTACTTC
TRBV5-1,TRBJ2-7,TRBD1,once,CASSFAGQGGEQYF,TGCGCCAGCAGCTTTGCGGGACAGGGAGGCGAGCAGTACTTC
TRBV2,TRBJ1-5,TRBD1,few,CASSLNRGPVSNQPQHF,TGTGCCAGCAGCCTGAACAGGGGCCCCGTTAGCAATCAGCCCCAGCATTTT
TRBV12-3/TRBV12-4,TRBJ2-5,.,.,CASSYLETQYF,TGTGCCAGCAGCTATCTGGAGACCCAGTACTTC
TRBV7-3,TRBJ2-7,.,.,CASSLYAYGGDLYEQYF,TGTGCCAGCAGCTTATACGCGTATGGCGGGGACCTCTACGAGCAGTACTTC
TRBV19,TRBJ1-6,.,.,CASSISRGGYNSPLHF,TGTGCCAGTAGTATCTCGAGAGGAGGGTATAATTCACCCCTCCACTTT
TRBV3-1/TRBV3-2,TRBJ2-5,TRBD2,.,CASSHPWGGQETQYF,TGTGCCAGCAGCCACCCTTGGGGGGGCCAAGAGACCCAGTACTTC
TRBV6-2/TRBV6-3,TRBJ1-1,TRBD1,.,CASSRGGEAFF,TGTGCCAGCAGCAGGGGGGGTGAAGCTTTCTTT
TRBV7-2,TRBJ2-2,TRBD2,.,CASSPHPLAASHTGELFF,TGTGCCAGCAGCCCACACCCCCTAGCGGCTAGCCACACCGGGGAGCTGTTTTTT
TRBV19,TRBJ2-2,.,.,CASSIWAGRGTGELFF,TGTGCCAGTAGTATATGGGCAGGGCGAGGTACCGGGGAGCTGTTTTTT
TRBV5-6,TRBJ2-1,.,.,CASSLLRGPWNEQFF,TGTGCCAGCAGCCTGCTGCGGGGGCCTTGGAATGAGCAGTTCTTC
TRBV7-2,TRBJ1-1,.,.,CASSLVSGVSTEAFF,TGTGCCAGCAGCTTAGTAAGCGGTGTCAGCACTGAAGCTTTCTTT
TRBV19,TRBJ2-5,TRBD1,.,CASSTTGGRETQYF,TGTGCCAGTAGTACTACAGGGGGAAGGGAGACCCAGTACTTC
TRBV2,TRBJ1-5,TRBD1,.,CASNLLGTGSLEPQHF,TGTGCCAGCAATCTTCTGGGGACAGGGAGTTTGGAGCCCCAGCATTTT
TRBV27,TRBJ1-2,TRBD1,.,CASRVTGGAYGYTF,TGTGCCAGCAGAGTTACAGGGGGAGCCTATGGCTACACCTTC
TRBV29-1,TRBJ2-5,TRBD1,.,CSVRRTGAARETQYF,TGCAGCGTTCGCCGGACAGGGGCGGCTCGAGAGACCCAGTACTTC
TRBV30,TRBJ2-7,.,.,CAWSVPYYEQYF,TGTGCCTGGAGTGTACCCTACTACGAGCAGTACTTC
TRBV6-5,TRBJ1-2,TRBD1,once,CASSQHELDRGYTF,TGTGCCAGCAGTCAACATGAACTGGACAGGGGCTACACCTTC
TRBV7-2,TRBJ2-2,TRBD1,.,CASSSDRVVGELFF,TGTGCCAGCAGTTCAGACAGGGTGGTCGGGGAGCTGTTTTTT
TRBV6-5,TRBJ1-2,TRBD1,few,CASKSITGAYGYTF,TGTGCCAGCAAATCAATAACAGGGGCCTATGGCTACACCTTC
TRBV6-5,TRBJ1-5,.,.,CASSYGGKSNQPQHF,TGTGCCAGCAGTTACGGCGGGAAATCCAATCAGCCCCAGCATTTT
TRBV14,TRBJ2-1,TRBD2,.,CASSQELAGSTYNEQFF,TGTGCCAGCAGCCAGGAACTAGCGGGGTCGACTTACAATGAGCAGTTCTTC